The clone carrying this TCR beta chain was counted between two and nine times. Antigen unknown. Sequence data for DNA of cultured CD4+ T cells were generated by the Oncomine TCR Beta short-read assay. Using its own MiXCR run on the PCR reads, TCRdb lists one record per CDR3 protein. The top ten hold 15% of the sample, which has 4,000 or so distinct CDR3 sequences, roughly 19% seen once. This record belongs to a study of vaccination and CD4 T cells after COVID-19. Regarding the study as a whole: Early timepoints after natural infection were not analyzed in these convalescent patients.

Documented treatment: approximately 11-day PBMC culture with coronavirus spike peptide pools or control peptides (ViraFEST assay). The CDR3 covers 16 residues. After removal of 7 bases from V and 11 bases from J, the junction contained 14 bases not matched to a gene. Per the germline V gene, CDR1 is MDHEN and CDR2 is SYDVKM. The sequence was collected from a human donor who had recovered from COVID-19. The rearrangement joins TRBV28 to TRBJ1-6; TRBD1 matches 10 bases. Material: CD4+ T cells from blood, cultured in vitro. The CDR3 here is CASTAGTGAIGTPLHF. DNA of the CDR3: TGTGCCAGCACCGCCGGGACAGGGGCCATAGGGACACCCCTCCACTTT.